This entry features one T cell receptor beta chain sequence. These data belong to a study of blood T cell repertoires in COVID-19. For the study at large: Acute-phase and convalescent COVID-19 samples originated in the United States, Italy and Spain. T cells, B-cell-depleted T cells, or PBMCs provided the cDNA or gDNA that served as material.

The CDR3 consists of 15 residues. Germline V gene data show CDR1 as SGHTA and CDR2 as FQGTGA. Losses at the gene ends were 2 bases for V and 5 bases for J; bases not matched to a gene: 6. Authors' methods: Nucleated cell number was recorded as an estimate derived from reference gene primer amplification. The protocol was immunoSEQ multiplex PCR, while the TCRdb copy is restricted to in-frame clones and leaves out a portion. For V, J and clone size, that table is used; D and trimming come from the DNA. Among roughly 20,000 clones listed, about 81% were seen once. This clonotype was obtained from a man between 60 and 75 years old with acute or convalescent COVID-19. The gene calls are TRBV7-3 and TRBJ2-3, with 8 positions matching TRBD2. What was sequenced was peripheral blood. CDR3 sequence reads: CASSLSAGGLDTQYF. CDR3 DNA: TGTGCCAGCAGCTTATCGGCGGGGGGACTAGATACGCAGTATTTT.